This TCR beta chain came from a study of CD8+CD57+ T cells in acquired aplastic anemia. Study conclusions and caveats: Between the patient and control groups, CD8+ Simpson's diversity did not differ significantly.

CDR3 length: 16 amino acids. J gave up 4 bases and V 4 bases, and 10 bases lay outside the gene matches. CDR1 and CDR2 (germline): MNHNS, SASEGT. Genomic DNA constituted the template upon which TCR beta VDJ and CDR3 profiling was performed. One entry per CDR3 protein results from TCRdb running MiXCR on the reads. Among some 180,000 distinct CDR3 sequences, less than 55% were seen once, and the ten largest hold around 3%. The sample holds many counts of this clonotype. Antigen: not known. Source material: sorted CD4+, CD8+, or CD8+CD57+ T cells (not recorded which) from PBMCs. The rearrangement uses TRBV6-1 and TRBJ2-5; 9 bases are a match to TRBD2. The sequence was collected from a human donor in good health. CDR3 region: CASSVRLGTSRETQYF. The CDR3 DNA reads TGTGCCAGCAGTGTGCGACTAGGGACTAGCCGAGAGACCCAGTACTTC.